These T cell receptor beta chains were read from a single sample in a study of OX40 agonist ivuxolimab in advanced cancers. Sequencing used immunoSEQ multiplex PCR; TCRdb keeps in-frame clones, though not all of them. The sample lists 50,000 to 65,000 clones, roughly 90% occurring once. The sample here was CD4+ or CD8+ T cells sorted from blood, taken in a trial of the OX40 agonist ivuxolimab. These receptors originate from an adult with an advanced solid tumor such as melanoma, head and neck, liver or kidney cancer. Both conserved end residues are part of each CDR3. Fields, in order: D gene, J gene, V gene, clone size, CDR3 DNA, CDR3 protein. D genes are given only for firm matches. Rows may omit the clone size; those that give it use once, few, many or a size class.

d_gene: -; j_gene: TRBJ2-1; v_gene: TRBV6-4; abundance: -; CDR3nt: TGTGCCAGCAGTGACGTTTGGCAGTCTCAAGAGCAGTTCTTC; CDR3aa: CASSDVWQSQEQFF
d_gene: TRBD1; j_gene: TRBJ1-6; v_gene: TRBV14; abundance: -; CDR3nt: TGTGCCAGCAGCCTACTCCCGGGACAGGGTTCACCCCTCCACTTT; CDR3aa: CASSLLPGQGSPLHF
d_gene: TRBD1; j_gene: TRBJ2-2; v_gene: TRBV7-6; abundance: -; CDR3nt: TGTGCCAGCAGCCATCAGGACAGGCCGAACACCGGGGAGCTGTTTTTT; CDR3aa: CASSHQDRPNTGELFF
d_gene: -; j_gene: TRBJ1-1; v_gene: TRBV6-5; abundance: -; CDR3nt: TGTGCCAGCAGTTACCAACGTACTTCGAACACTGAAGCTTTCTTT; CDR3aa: CASSYQRTSNTEAFF
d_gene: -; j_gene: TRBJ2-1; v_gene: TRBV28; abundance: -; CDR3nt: TGTGCCAGCAGTTTAGTGGCAGGCAATGAGCAGTTCTTC; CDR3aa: CASSLVAGNEQFF
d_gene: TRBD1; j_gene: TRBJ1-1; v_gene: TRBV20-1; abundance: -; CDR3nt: TGCAGTGCTGAGTTTCAGACAGGGTCTTTCTTT; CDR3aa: CSAEFQTGSFF
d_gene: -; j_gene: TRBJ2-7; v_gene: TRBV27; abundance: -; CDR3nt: TGTGCCAGCAGTTTCCAATTCTCCTACGAGCAGTACTTC; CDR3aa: CASSFQFSYEQYF
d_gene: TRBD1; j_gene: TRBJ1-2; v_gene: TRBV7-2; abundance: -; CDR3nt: TGTGCCAGCAGCTTAGACAGGGGCGGGTATGGCTACACCTTC; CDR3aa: CASSLDRGGYGYTF
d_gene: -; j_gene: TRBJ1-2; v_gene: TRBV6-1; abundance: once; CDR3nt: TGTGCCAGCAGTTCAGGGAGTTATGGCTACACCTTC; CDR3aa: CASSSGSYGYTF
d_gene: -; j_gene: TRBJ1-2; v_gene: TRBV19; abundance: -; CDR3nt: TGTGCCAGTAGTACCGGGACGGCCGAGATTTATGGCTACACCTTC; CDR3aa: CASSTGTAEIYGYTF
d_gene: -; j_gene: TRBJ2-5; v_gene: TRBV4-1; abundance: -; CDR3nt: TGCGCCAGCAGCCAAGTGGGCCCCGGGACCCAGTACTTC; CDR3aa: CASSQVGPGTQYF